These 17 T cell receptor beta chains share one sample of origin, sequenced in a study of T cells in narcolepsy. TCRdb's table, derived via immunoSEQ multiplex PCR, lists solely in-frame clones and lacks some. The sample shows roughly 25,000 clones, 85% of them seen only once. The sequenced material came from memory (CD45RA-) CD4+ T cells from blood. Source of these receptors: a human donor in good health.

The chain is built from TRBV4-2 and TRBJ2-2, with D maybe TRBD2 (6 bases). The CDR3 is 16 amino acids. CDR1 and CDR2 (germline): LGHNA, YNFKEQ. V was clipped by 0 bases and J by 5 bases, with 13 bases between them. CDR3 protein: CASSQEPGLTTGELFF. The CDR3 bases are TGTGCCAGCAGCCAAGAACCGGGACTCACGACCGGGGAGCTGTTTTTT.

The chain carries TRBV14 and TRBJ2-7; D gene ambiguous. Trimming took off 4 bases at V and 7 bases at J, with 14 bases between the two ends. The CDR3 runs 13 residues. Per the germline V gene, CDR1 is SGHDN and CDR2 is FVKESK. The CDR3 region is CASSPTGPGEQYF. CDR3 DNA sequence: TGTGCCAGCAGCCCTACCGGACCCGGGGAGCAGTACTTC.

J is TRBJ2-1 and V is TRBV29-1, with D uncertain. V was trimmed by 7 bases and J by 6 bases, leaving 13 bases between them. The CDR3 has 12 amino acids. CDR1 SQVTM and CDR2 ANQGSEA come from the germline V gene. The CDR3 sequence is CSALFLVNEQFF. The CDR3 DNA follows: TGCAGCGCTCTATTCCTAGTCAATGAGCAGTTCTTC.

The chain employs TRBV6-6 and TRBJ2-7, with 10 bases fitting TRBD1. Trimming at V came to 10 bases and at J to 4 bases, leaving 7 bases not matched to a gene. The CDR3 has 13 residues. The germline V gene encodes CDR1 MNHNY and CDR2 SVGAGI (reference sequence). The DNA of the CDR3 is TGTGCCACCTGGGACAGGGGCTCTTACGAGCAGTACTTC. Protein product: CATWDRGSYEQYF.

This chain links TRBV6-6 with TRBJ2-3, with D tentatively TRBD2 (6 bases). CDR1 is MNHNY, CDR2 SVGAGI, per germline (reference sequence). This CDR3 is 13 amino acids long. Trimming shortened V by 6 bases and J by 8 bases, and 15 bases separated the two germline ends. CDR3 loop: CASRTTSRGTQYF. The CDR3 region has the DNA TGTGCCAGCAGAACCACCTCGCGGGGTACGCAGTATTTT.

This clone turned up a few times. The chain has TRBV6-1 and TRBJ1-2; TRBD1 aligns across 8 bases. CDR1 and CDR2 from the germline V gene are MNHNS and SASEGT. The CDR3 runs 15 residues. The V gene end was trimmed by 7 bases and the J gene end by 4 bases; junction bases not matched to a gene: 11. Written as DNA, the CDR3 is TGTGCCAGCATGAGTGGGGCAGGGGGCTCCTATGGCTACACCTTC. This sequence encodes CASMSGAGGSYGYTF.

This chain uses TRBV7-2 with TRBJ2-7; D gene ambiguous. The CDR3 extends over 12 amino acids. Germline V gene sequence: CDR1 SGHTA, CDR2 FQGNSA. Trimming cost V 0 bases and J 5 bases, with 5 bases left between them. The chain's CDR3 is CASSLAAHEQYF. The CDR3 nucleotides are TGTGCCAGCAGCTTAGCGGCCCACGAGCAGTACTTC.

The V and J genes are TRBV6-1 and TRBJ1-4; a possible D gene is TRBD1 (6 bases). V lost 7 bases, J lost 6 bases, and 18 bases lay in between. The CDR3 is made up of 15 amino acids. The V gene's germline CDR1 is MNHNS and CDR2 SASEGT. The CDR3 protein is CASTEGGTGHEKLFF. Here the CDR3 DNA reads TGTGCCAGCACCGAGGGGGGGACGGGGCATGAAAAACTGTTTTTT.

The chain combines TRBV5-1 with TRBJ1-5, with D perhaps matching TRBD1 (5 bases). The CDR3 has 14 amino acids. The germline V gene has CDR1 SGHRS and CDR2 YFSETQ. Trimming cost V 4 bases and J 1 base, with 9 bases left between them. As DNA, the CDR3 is TGCGCCAGCAGCCCGACAGCCAGCAATCAGCCCCAGCATTTT. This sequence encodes CASSPTASNQPQHF.

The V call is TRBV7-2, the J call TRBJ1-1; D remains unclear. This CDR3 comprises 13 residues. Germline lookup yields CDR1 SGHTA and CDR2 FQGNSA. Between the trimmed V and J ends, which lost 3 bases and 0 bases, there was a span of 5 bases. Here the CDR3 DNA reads TGTGCCAGCAGCTTCCCCTTGAACACTGAAGCTTTCTTT. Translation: CASSFPLNTEAFF.

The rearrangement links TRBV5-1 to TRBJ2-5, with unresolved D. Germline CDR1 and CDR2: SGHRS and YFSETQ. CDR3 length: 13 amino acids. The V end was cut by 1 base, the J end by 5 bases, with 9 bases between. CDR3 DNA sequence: TGCGCCAGCAGCTTGAACCCCACGGAGACCCAGTACTTC. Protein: CASSLNPTETQYF.

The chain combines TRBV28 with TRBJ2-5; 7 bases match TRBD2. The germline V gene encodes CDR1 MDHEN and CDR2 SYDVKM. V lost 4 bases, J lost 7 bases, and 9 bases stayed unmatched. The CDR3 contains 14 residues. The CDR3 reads CASSSGLVVGTQYF. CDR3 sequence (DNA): TGTGCCAGCAGTTCCGGACTAGTGGTCGGGACCCAGTACTTC.

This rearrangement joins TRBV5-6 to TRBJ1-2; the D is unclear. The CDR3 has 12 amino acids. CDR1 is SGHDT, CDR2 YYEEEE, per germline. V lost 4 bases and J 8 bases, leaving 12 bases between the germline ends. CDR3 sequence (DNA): TGTGCCAGCAGCCCCGATACGGGGGGCTACACCTTC. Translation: CASSPDTGGYTF.

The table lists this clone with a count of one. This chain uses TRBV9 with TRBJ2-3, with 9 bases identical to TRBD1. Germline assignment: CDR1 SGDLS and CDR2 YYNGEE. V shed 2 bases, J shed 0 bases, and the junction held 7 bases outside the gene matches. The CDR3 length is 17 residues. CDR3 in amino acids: CASSVEGQGLSTDTQYF. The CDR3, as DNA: TGTGCCAGCAGCGTCGAGGGACAGGGACTTAGCACAGATACGCAGTATTTT.

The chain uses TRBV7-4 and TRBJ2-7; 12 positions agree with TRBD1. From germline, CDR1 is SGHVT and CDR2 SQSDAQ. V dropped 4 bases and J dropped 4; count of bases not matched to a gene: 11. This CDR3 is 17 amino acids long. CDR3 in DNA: TGTGCCAGCAGCTCCCGGGACAGGGGGCTAACCTCTTACGAGCAGTACTTC. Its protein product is CASSSRDRGLTSYEQYF.

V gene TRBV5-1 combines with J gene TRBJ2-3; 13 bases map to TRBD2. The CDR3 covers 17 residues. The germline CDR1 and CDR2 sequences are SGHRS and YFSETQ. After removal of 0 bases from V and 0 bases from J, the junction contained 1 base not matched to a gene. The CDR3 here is CASSLELAGGSTDTQYF. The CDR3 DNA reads TGCGCCAGCAGCTTGGAACTAGCGGGAGGGAGCACAGATACGCAGTATTTT.

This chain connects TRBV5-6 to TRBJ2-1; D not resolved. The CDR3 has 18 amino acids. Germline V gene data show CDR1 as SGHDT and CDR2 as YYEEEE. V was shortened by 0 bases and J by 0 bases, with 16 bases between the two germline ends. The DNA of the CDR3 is TGTGCCAGCAGCTTGGGTGAGGTGCGTAGAAGCTCCTACAATGAGCAGTTCTTC. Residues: CASSLGEVRRSSYNEQFF.